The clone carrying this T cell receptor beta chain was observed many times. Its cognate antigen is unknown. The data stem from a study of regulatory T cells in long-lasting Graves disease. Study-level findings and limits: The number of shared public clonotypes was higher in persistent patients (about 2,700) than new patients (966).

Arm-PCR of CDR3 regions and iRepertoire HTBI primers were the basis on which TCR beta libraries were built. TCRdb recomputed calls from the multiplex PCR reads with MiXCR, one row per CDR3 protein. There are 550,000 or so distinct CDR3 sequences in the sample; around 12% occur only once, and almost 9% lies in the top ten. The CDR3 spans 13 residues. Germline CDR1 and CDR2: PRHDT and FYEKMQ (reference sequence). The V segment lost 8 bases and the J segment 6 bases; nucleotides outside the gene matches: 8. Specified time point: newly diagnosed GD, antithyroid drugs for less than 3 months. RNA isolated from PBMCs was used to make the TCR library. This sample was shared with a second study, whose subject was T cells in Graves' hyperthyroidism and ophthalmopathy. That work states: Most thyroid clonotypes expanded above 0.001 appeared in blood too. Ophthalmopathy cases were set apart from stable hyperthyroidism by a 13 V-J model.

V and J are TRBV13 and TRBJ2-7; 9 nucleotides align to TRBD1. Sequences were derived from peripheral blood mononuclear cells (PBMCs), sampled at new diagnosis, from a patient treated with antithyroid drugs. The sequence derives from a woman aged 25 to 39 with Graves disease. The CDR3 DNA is TGTGCCAGCCTGGGACAGGGAGAGGGCGAGCAGTACTTC. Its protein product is CASLGQGEGEQYF.